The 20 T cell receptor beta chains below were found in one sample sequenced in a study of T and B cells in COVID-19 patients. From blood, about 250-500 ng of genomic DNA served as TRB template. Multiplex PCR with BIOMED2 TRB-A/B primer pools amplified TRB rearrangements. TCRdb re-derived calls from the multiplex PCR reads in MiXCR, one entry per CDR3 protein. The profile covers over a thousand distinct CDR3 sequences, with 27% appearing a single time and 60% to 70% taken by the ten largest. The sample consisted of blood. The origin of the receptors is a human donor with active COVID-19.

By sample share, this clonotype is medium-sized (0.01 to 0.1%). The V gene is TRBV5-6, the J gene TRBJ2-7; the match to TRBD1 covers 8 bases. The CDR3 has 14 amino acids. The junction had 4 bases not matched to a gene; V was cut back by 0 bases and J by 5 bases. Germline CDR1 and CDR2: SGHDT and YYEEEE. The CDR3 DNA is TGTGCCAGCAGCTTGGACAGGGGGTTCCACGAGCAGTACTTC. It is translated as CASSLDRGFHEQYF.

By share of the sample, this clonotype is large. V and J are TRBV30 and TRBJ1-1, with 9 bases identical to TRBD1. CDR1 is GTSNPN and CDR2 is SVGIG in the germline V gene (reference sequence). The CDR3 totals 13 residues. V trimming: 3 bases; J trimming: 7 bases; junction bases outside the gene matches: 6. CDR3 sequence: CAWRGQGWVEAFF. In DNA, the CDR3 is TGTGCCTGGAGGGGACAGGGATGGGTTGAAGCTTTCTTT.

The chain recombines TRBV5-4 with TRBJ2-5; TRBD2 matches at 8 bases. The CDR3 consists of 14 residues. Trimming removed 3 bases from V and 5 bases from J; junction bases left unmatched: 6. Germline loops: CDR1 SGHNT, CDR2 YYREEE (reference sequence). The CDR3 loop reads CASSSAGGGETQYF. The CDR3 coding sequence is TGTGCCAGCAGCTCGGCCGGGGGGGGGGAGACCCAGTACTTC.

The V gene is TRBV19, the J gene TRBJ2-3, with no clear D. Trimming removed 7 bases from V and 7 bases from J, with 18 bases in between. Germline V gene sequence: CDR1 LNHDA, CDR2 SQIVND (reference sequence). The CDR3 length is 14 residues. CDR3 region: CASTSARSVYTQYF. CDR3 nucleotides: TGTGCCAGTACCTCTGCCAGGTCCGTATATACGCAGTATTTT.

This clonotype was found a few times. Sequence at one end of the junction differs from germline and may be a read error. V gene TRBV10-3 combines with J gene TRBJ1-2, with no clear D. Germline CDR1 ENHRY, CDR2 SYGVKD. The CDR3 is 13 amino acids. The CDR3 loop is CAITETTNYGYTF. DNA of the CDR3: TGTGCCATCACTGAGACGACTAACTATGGCTACACCTTC.

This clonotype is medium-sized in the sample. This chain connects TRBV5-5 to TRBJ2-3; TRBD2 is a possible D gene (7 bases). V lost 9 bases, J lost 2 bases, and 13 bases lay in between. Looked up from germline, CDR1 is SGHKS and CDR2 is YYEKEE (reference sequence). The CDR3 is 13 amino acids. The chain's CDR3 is CATWEGVTDTQYF. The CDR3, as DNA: TGTGCCACCTGGGAGGGGGTCACAGATACGCAGTATTTT.

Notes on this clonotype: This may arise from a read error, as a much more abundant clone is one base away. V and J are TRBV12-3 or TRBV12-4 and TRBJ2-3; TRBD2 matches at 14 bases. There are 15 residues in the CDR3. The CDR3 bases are TGTGCCAGCAGCGGGACTAGCGGGAGCACAAATACGCAGTATTTT. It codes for CASSGTSGSTNTQYF.

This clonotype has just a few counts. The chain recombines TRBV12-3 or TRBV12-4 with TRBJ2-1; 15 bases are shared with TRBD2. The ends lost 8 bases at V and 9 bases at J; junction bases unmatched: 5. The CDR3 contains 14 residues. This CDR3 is CASGLAGGPSEQFF. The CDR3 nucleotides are TGTGCCAGCGGACTAGCGGGAGGGCCAAGTGAGCAGTTCTTC.

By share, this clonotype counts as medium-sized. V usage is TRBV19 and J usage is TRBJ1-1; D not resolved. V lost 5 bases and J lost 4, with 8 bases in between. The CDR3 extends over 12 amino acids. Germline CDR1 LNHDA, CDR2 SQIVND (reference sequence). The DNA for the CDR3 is TGTGCCAGTAGTGGGGAGAGCACTGAAGCTTTCTTT. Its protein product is CASSGESTEAFF.

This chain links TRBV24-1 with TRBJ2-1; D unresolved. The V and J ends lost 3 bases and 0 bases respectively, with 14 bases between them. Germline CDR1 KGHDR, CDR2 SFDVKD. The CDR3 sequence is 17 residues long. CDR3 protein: CATSDALERGSYNEQFF. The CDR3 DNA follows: TGTGCCACCAGTGATGCGTTGGAGCGCGGCTCCTACAATGAGCAGTTCTTC.

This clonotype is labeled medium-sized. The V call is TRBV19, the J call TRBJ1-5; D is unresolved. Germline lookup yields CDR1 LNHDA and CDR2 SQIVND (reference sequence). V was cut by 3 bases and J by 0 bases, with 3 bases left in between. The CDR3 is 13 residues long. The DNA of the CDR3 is TGTGCCAGTAGTATCTCTAGCAATCAGCCCCAGCATTTT. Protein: CASSISSNQPQHF.

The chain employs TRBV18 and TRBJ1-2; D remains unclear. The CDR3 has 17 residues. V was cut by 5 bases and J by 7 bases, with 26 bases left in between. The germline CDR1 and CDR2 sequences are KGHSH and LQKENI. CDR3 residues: CASSSNKALRFSAGYTF. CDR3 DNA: TGTGCCAGCTCATCAAATAAAGCCCTCCGGTTTTCGGCTGGCTACACCTTC.

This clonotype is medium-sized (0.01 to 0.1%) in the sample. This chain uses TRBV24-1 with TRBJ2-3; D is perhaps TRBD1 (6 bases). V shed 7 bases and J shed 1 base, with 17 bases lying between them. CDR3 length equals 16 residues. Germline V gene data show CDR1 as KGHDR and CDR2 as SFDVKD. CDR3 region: CATSRAAGTRTDTQYF. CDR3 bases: TGTGCCACCAGCAGGGCCGCTGGGACACGCACAGATACGCAGTATTTT.

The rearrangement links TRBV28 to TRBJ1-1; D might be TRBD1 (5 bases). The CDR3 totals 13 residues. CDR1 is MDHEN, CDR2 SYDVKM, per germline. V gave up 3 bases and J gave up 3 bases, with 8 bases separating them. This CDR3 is CASSLGGDTEAFF. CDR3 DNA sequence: TGTGCCAGCAGTTTGGGGGGAGACACTGAAGCTTTCTTT. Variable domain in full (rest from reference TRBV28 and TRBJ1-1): DVKVTQSSRYLVKRTGEKVFLECVQDMDHENMFWYRQDPGLGLRLIYFSYDVKMKEKGDIPEGYSVSREKKERFSLILESASTNQTSMYLCASSLGGDTEAFFGQGTRLTVV.

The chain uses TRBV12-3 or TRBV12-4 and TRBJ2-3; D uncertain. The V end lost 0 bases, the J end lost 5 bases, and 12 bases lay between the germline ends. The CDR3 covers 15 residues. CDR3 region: CASSLASRVEDTQYF. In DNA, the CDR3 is TGTGCCAGCAGTTTAGCATCCCGGGTTGAAGATACGCAGTATTTT.

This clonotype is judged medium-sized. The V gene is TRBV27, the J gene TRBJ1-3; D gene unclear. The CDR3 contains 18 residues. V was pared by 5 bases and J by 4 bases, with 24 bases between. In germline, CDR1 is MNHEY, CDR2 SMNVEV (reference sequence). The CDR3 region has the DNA TGTGCCAGCAGTCCAAAATATGGCCCCCAGACCTACGGAAACACCATATATTTT. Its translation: CASSPKYGPQTYGNTIYF.

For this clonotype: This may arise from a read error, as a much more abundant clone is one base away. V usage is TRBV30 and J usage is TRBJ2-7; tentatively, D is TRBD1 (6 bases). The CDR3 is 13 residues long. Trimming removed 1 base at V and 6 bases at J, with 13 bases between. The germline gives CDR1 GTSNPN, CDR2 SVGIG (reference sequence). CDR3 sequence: CAWSDRVFFEQYF. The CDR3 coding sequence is TGTGCCTGGAGTGACAGGGTGTTTTTCGAGCAGTACTTC.

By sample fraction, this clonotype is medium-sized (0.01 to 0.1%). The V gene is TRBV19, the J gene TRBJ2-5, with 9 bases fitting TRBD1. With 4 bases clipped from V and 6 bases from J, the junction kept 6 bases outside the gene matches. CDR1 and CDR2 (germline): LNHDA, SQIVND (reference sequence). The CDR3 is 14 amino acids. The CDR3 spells CASSTTGGLQTQYF. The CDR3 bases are TGTGCCAGTAGTACCACAGGGGGCTTACAGACCCAGTACTTC.

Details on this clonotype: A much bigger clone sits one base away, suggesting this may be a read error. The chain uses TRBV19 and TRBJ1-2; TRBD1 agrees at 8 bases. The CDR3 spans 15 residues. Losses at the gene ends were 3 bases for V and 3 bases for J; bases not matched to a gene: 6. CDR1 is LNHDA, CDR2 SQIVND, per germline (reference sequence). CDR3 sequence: CASSILGQGYYGYTF. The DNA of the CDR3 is TGTGCCAGTAGTATTCTAGGACAGGGCTACTATGGCTACACCTTC.

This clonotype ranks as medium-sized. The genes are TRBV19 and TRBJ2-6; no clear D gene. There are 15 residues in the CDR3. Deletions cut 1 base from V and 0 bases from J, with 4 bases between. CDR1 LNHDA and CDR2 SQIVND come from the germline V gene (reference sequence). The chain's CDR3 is CASSIGLSGANVLTF. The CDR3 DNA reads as TGTGCCAGTAGTATAGGGCTCTCTGGGGCCAACGTCCTGACTTTC.